This T cell receptor (beta chain) was recorded in a study of monozygotic twins with cystic fibrosis. General study findings and limits: No link emerged between shared CDR3 counts and age, concordance or severity.

Germline V gene sequence: CDR1 SGHRS, CDR2 YFSETQ. The J segment lost 5 bases and the V segment lost 0 bases, leaving 6 bases of the junction unmatched. The CDR3 spans 16 residues. Remarks on this clone: Its specificity is not known.

The table came from immunoSEQ multiplex PCR; TCRdb's copy has only in-frame clones and leaves some out. The top ten clones hold roughly 0.4% of a sample with around 10,000 clones, over 99% of them seen once. This clonotype originated in a man between 18 and 29 years old with cystic fibrosis. The sample was blood. The rearrangement links TRBV5-1 to TRBJ2-5, with TRBD2 matching over 11 bases. The CDR3 sequence is CASSLAPSGGSETQYF. The CDR3, as DNA: TGCGCCAGCAGCTTGGCCCCTAGCGGGGGGTCGGAGACCCAGTACTTC.